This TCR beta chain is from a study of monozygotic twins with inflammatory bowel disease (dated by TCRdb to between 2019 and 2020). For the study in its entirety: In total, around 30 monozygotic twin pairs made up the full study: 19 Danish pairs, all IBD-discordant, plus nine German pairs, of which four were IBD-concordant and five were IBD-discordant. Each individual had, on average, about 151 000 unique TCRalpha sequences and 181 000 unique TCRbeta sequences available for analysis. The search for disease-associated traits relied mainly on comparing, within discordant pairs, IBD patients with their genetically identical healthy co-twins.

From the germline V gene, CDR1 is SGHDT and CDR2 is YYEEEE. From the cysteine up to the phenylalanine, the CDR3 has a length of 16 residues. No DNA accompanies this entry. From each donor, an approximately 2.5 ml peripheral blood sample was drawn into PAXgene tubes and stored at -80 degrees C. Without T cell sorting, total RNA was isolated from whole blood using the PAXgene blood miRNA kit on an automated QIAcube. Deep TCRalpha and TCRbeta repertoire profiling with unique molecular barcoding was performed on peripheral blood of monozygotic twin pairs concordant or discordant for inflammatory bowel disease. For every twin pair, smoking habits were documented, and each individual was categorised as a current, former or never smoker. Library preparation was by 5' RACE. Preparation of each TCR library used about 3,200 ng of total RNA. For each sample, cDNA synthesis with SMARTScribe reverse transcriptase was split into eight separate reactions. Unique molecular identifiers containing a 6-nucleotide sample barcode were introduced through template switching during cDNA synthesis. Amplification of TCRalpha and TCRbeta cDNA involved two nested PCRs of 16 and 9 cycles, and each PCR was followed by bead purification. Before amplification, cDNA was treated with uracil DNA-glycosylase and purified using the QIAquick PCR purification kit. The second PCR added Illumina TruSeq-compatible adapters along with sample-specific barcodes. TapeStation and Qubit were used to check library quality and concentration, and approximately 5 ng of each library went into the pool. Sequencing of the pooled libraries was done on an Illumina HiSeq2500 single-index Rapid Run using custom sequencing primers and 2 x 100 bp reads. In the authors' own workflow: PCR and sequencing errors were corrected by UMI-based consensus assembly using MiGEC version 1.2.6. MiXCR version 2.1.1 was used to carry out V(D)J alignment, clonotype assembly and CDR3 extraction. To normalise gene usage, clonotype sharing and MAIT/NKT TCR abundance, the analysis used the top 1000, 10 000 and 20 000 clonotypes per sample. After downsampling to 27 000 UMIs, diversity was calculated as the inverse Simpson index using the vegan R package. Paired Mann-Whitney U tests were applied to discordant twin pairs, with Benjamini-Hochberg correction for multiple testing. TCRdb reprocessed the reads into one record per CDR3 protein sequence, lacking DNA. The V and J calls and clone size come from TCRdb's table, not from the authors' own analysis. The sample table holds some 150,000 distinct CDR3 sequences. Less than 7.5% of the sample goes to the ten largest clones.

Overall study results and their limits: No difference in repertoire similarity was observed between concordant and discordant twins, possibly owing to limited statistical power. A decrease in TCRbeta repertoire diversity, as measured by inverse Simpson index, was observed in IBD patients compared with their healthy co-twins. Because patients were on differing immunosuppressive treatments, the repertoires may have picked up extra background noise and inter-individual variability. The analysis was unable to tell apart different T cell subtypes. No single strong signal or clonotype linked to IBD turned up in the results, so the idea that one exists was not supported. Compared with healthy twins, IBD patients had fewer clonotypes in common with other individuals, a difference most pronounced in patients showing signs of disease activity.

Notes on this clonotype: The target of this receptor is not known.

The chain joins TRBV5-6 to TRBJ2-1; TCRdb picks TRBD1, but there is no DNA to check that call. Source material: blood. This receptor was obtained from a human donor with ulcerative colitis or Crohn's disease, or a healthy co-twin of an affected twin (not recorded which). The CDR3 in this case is CASSLSGQSSYNEQFF. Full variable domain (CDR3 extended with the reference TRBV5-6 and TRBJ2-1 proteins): DAGVTQSPTHLIKTRGQQVTLRCSPKSGHDTVSWYQQALGQGPQFIFQYYEEEERQRGNFPDRFSGHQFPNYSSELNVNALLLGDSALYLCASSLSGQSSYNEQFFGPGTRLTVL.